This T cell receptor beta chain comes out of a study of T cell repertoires in cytomegalovirus infection. Whole-study findings and limits: Cumulative public TCR beta family frequency identified carriers of CMV plus the relevant HLA.

The CDR3 extends over 20 amino acids. The ends lost 6 bases at V and 8 bases at J; junction bases unmatched: 22. Looked up from germline, CDR1 is SGHTA and CDR2 is FQGNSA. This clonotype showed up just a few times. Its antigen is undetermined. In TCRdb, the reads were re-called with MiXCR into one record per CDR3 protein. The table includes some 560,000 distinct CDR3 sequences, around two fifths detected once. The receptor comes from a human donor in good health (CMV status not recorded). Some clones in this sample may be carry-over from other donors' samples. J is TRBJ2-1 and V is TRBV7-2, with 13 positions matching TRBD2. The sample was cultured PBMCs, taken from culture after CMV antigen stimulation. The CDR3 nucleotides are TGTGCCAGCAGGTTCCGGGACAGAGACTTGGTGACTAGCGGGGGGTATGAGCAGTTCTTC. This gives the protein CASRFRDRDLVTSGGYEQFF. Looking up the rest from reference TRBV7-2 and TRBJ2-1 gives the full variable domain: GAGVSQSPSNKVTEKGKDVELRCDPISGHTALYWYRQSLGQGLEFLIYFQGNSAPDKSGLPSDRFSAERTGGSVSTLTIQRTQQEDSAVYLCASRFRDRDLVTSGGYEQFFGPGTRLTVL.